What follows are 22 T cell receptor beta chains derived from one specimen sequenced in a study of metastatic and nonmetastatic thyroid tumors. TCRdb reprocessed the PCR reads via MiXCR. The data hold about 42,000 clones, with about 12% observed a single time. Each patient came to thyroid surgery without any prior treatment (of any kind). Material: blood. Receptors were obtained from a male donor with papillary thyroid cancer or a benign thyroid nodule (not recorded which). Some clones in this sample may be carry-over from other donors' samples.

The chain employs TRBV19 and TRBJ2-1; TRBD2 agrees at 8 bases. This CDR3 has 19 residues. Looked up from germline, CDR1 is LNHDA and CDR2 is SQIVND (reference sequence). Germline trimming cut 0 bases from V and 1 base from J; bases unmatched to any gene: 11. The CDR3 is CASSIDLSGGGESYNEQFF. The CDR3 DNA reads as TGTGCCAGTAGTATAGATCTATCGGGAGGGGGAGAATCCTACAATGAGCAGTTCTTC.

This clone was counted at least ten times. V gene TRBV28 combines with J gene TRBJ2-1; 10 nucleotides line up with TRBD2. The CDR3 runs 16 residues. Germline V CDR1 and CDR2: MDHEN, SYDVKM. Trimming cost V 6 bases and J 0 bases; bases outside gene matches: 5. CDR3 in DNA: TGTGCCAGCAGAGCGACTAGCGGGTTCTCCTACAATGAGCAGTTCTTC. The encoded protein is CASRATSGFSYNEQFF.

This clone showed up many times. The V gene is TRBV7-2, the J gene TRBJ2-3, with 7 positions matching TRBD2. Germline values: CDR1 SGHTA, CDR2 FQGNSA. The CDR3 length is 14 residues. Trimming at V came to 2 bases and at J to 4 bases, leaving 3 bases not matched to a gene. The CDR3 sequence: CASSLRLAADTQYF. The CDR3 coding sequence is TGTGCCAGCAGCTTAAGGCTAGCGGCAGATACGCAGTATTTT. Using reference TRBV7-2 and TRBJ2-3 for the parts outside the CDR3, the full variable domain is GAGVSQSPSNKVTEKGKDVELRCDPISGHTALYWYRQSLGQGLEFLIYFQGNSAPDKSGLPSDRFSAERTGGSVSTLTIQRTQQEDSAVYLCASSLRLAADTQYFGPGTRLTVL.

This chain's CDR3 is CASSLGEGYGGETQYF. DNA for the CDR3: TGCGCCAGCAGCTTGGGAGAGGGGTATGGCGGAGAGACCCAGTACTTC. The chain combines TRBV5-1 with TRBJ2-5; D tentatively reads TRBD1 or TRBD2 (5 bases each). V was clipped by 0 bases and J by 4 bases, with 16 bases between them. The CDR3 covers 16 residues. Per germline, CDR1 SGHRS and CDR2 YFSETQ. The full variable domain, with the rest looked up from reference TRBV5-1 and TRBJ2-5, is KAGVTQTPRYLIKTRGQQVTLSCSPISGHRSVSWYQQTPGQGLQFLFEYFSETQRNKGNFPGRFSGRQFSNSRSEMNVSTLELGDSALYLCASSLGEGYGGETQYFGPGTRLLVL.

A few counts support this clone. The chain combines TRBV29-1 with TRBJ2-1; D not certain. CDR1 is SQVTM and CDR2 is ANQGSEA in the germline V gene. The CDR3 runs 13 residues. Trimming took 6 bases from V and 0 from J, leaving 9 bases between them. The CDR3 DNA reads as TGCAGCGTCGCACGCAGCTCCTACAATGAGCAGTTCTTC. Amino acid sequence: CSVARSSYNEQFF.

There are many counts of this clone. Given a much more abundant clone one base away, this may be a read error. The sample has other DNA sequences that encode this CDR3 too. The rearrangement joins TRBV28 to TRBJ2-7, with D tentatively TRBD2 (5 bases). The CDR3 totals 12 residues. Trimming shortened V by 6 bases and J by 7 bases, and 13 bases separated the two germline ends. CDR1 and CDR2 (germline): MDHEN, SYDVKM. The CDR3 nucleotides are TGTGCCAGCAGCCCCTCCCGGGGTGAGCAGTACTTC. It encodes CASSPSRGEQYF.

This clone was seen more than once but under ten times. Relative to the germline gene, one junction end is altered; a read error may explain this. The chain carries TRBV4-3 and TRBJ2-7; the D gene is possibly TRBD2 (5 bases). Germline-derived CDR1 and CDR2 are LGHNA and YSLEER. This CDR3 is built from 14 residues. CDR3 nucleotide sequence: TGCGCCAGCAGCCAAGGGCAGGACTCCCACGAGCAGTACTTC. It codes for CASSQGQDSHEQYF.

This clone was counted ten times or more. The gene calls are TRBV11-3 and TRBJ2-1, with 7 bases that match TRBD2. This CDR3 region has 16 residues. CDR1 is SGHNT, CDR2 YENEEA, per germline. V was clipped by 2 bases and J by 5 bases; unmatched bases: 9. This CDR3 reads CASSLMGGAAHNEQFF. DNA for the CDR3: TGTGCCAGCAGCTTAATGGGAGGGGCGGCGCACAATGAGCAGTTCTTC.

This clone was counted at least ten times. The rearrangement joins TRBV19 to TRBJ2-2, with TRBD1 identical over 8 bases. The CDR3 is made up of 15 amino acids. J was trimmed by 2 bases and V by 4 bases; bases with no gene match: 3. The V gene's germline CDR1 is LNHDA and CDR2 SQIVND (reference sequence). For the CDR3, the DNA is TGTGCCAGTAGTAGAGGGACAGGCAACACCGGGGAGCTGTTTTTT. Its protein is CASSRGTGNTGELFF.

This rearrangement joins TRBV5-6 to TRBJ2-1; 14 nucleotides agree with TRBD2. The trim removed 6 bases at V and 8 bases at J, leaving 10 bases unmatched. This CDR3 spans 16 amino acids. The V gene's germline CDR1 is SGHDT and CDR2 YYEEEE. Written as DNA, the CDR3 is TGTGCCAGCACGACTAGCGGGAGGGTCTTCGGGTATGAGCAGTTCTTC. It is translated as CASTTSGRVFGYEQFF.

This clone is categorized as medium-sized (0.01 to 0.1%). The chain carries TRBV27 and TRBJ1-2, with TRBD1 identical over 10 bases. V lost 6 bases to trimming and J lost 4 bases; unmatched junction nucleotides: 5. In germline, CDR1 is MNHEY, CDR2 SMNVEV (reference sequence). The CDR3 runs 14 residues. The CDR3: CASSPGTGAYGYTF. The CDR3 DNA sequence: TGTGCCAGCAGCCCCGGGACAGGGGCCTATGGCTACACCTTC.

Remarks on this clone: A much bigger clone sits one base away, suggesting this may be a read error. The gene calls are TRBV5-1 and TRBJ2-3, with 10 positions matching TRBD2. Germline V gene lookup returns CDR1 SGHRS and CDR2 YFSETQ. The length of the CDR3 is 18 residues. The CDR3 DNA reads as TGCTCCAGCAGCTTTTATCCGGAGCGGGAGGGCCGGACAGATACGCAGTATTTT. It codes for CSSSFYPEREGRTDTQYF.

This clone is classed as medium-sized. V and J are TRBV27 and TRBJ2-7, with D maybe TRBD2 (6 bases). Germline assignment: CDR1 MNHEY and CDR2 SMNVEV (reference sequence). This CDR3 has 14 residues. The V end lost 3 bases, the J end lost 6 bases, and 15 bases lay between the germline ends. Written as DNA, the CDR3 is TGTGCCAGCAGTTTCGGCGGGGCGGAGGCCGAGCAGTACTTC. It specifies CASSFGGAEAEQYF.

At least ten counts were recorded for this clone. The rearrangement joins TRBV5-8 to TRBJ2-1; 9 bases map to TRBD2. The CDR3 contains 17 residues. Germline V gene lookup returns CDR1 SGHTS and CDR2 YDEGEE. V dropped 5 bases and J dropped 7; count of bases not matched to a gene: 16. CDR3: CASSFTVFLAGPNEQFF. In DNA form, the CDR3 reads TGTGCCAGCAGTTTTACTGTGTTCCTAGCGGGACCGAATGAGCAGTTCTTC.

This clone was seen at least ten times. The gene calls are TRBV27 and TRBJ2-1, with unresolved D. CDR3 size: 15 residues. CDR1 MNHEY and CDR2 SMNVEV come from the germline V gene (reference sequence). Trimming cost V 6 bases and J 0 bases, with 12 bases left between them. CDR3 amino acids: CASSPSFNSYNEQFF. For the CDR3, the DNA is TGTGCCAGCAGCCCCTCCTTTAACTCCTACAATGAGCAGTTCTTC.

In regard to this clone: Given the absence of the conserved phenylalanine or tryptophan at the CDR3 end, a read error is likely. V and J are TRBV28 and TRBJ1-2; no definite D call. Germline V gives CDR1 MDHEN, CDR2 SYDVKM. The CDR3 length is 11 residues. CDR3 in DNA: TGCGCCAGCAGAGCGGGATATGGCTACACCATC. Translated: CASRAGYGYTI.

In this sample, this clone turned up many times. This rearrangement joins TRBV20-1 to TRBJ1-5; D is unresolved. The germline gives CDR1 DFQATT, CDR2 SNEGSKA (reference sequence). CDR3 size: 16 residues. Deletions cut 2 bases from V and 1 base from J, with 15 bases between. The DNA of the CDR3 is TGCAGTGCTAGACGGGCAGGCAGTTCCAGCAATCAGCCCCAGCATTTT. Translated, it gives CSARRAGSSSNQPQHF.

The chain carries TRBV11-2 and TRBJ2-5; D not resolved. V lost 5 bases and J 1 base, leaving 2 bases between the germline ends. In germline, CDR1 is SGHAT, CDR2 FQNNGV. This CDR3 has 11 residues. This chain's CDR3 is CASSVQETQYF. The CDR3 nucleotides read TGTGCCAGCAGCGTCCAAGAGACCCAGTACTTC.

This clone was picked up many times. This chain joins TRBV20-1 and TRBJ2-3; no clear D. The CDR3 has 15 amino acids. Germline CDR1 is DFQATT and CDR2 is SNEGSKA (reference sequence). The V and J ends lost 3 bases and 3 bases respectively, with 16 bases between them. CDR3 DNA sequence: TGCAGTGCTAGTCCCTTTGATCTCGAGACAGATACGCAGTATTTT. Translating gives CSASPFDLETDTQYF.

This clone was detected ten times or more. The CDR3 protein is CAWSVRRMETQYF. The CDR3 DNA is TGTGCCTGGAGTGTACGTCGGATGGAGACCCAGTACTTC. The chain has TRBV30 and TRBJ2-5; the D is unclear. CDR1 and CDR2 (germline): GTSNPN, SVGIG (reference sequence). Trimming shortened V by 0 bases and J by 5 bases, and 10 bases separated the two germline ends. The CDR3 runs to 13 residues.

This clone was counted at least ten times. CDR3 residues: CSVGYNEQFF. CDR3 sequence (DNA): TGCAGCGTTGGGTACAATGAGCAGTTCTTC. The genes are TRBV29-1 and TRBJ2-1; no reliable D call. The CDR3 is made up of 10 amino acids. Trimming left V 4 bases short and J 4 bases short, with 2 bases between. Germline V gene data show CDR1 as SQVTM and CDR2 as ANQGSEA.

This clone was seen more than once but under ten times. A much larger clone sits a single nucleotide away, making a read error possible. This same CDR3 is encoded by further DNA sequences in the sample. The chain employs TRBV30 and TRBJ1-2, with no clear D. Germline CDR1 is GTSNPN and CDR2 is SVGIG (reference sequence). The CDR3 length is 14 residues. V lost 2 bases, J lost 7 bases, and 17 bases lay in between. DNA for the CDR3: TGTGCCTGGAGTAAGGGCATGTTGCTGGGTGGCTACACCTTC. This sequence encodes CAWSKGMLLGGYTF.